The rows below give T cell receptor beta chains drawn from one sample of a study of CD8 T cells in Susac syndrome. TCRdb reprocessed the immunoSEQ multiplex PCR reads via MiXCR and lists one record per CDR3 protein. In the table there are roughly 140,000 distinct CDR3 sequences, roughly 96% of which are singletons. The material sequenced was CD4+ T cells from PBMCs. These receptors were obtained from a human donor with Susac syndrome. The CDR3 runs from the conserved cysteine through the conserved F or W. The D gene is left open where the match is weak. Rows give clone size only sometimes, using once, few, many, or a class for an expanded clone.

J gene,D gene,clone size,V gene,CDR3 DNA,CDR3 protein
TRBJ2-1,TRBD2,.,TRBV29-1,TGCAGCGGGACTAGCGGGGATTACAATGAGCAGTTCTTC,CSGTSGDYNEQFF
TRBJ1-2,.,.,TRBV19,TGTGCCAGTAGTACAGGCCAGGTTGGCTACACCTTC,CASSTGQVGYTF
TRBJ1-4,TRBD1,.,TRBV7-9,TGTGCCAGCAAGGATCAGGGGGCTGGCGAAAAACTGTTTTTT,CASKDQGAGEKLFF
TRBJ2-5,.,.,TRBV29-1,TGCAGCGCTGCCGGGGCGGGACGTGAGACCCAGTACTTC,CSAAGAGRETQYF
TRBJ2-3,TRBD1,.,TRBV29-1,TGCAGCGCCTGGACAGGGCGGACAGATACGCAGTATTTT,CSAWTGRTDTQYF
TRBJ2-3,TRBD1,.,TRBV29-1,TGCAGCGCCGGACAGGGATCCACAGATACGCAGTATTTT,CSAGQGSTDTQYF
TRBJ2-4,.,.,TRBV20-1,TGCAGTGCTAGATTCACTCTAGCCAAAAACATTCAGTACTTC,CSARFTLAKNIQYF
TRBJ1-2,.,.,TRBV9,TGTGCCAGCAGCGTTTCAGGATCAGCTAACTATGGCTACACCTTC,CASSVSGSANYGYTF
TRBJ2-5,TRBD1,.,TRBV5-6,TGTGCCAGCAGCTTACTACAGGGGGAAGGAGAGACCCAGTACTTC,CASSLLQGEGETQYF
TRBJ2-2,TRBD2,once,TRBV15,TGTGCCACCAGCGGCGCTTTGCGGGGGGGATCCGGGGAGCTGTTTTTT,CATSGALRGGSGELFF
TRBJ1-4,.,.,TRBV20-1,TGCAGTGCTAGTCGACCCCCTCAGGGACTGTTTTTT,CSASRPPQGLFF
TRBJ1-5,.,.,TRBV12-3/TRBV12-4,TGTGCCAGCAGGGATCGACAGGACCCCAATCAGCCCCAGCATTTT,CASRDRQDPNQPQHF
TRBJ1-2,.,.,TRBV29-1,TGCAGCGTTGAACCTCATGGCTACACCTTC,CSVEPHGYTF
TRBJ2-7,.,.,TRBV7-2,TGTGCCAGCAGCTTCGGGGACATCTCCTACGAGCAGTACTTC,CASSFGDISYEQYF
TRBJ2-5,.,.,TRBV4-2,TGTGCCAGCAGCCAAGATAGTGAACGCCCCAAGACCCAGTACTTC,CASSQDSERPKTQYF
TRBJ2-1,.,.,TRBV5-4,TGTGCCAGCAGCCCGTATAACAATGAGCAGTTCTTC,CASSPYNNEQFF
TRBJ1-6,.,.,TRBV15,TGTGCCACCAGCATCGGCCAGGGGTCCCTCCACTTT,CATSIGQGSLHF
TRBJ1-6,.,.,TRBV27,TGTGCCAGCAGTTTCGAGGGGGGCTCCTATAATTCACCCCTCCACTTT,CASSFEGGSYNSPLHF
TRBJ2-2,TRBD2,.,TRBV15,TGTGCCACCAGAGAGCGGGGGGGAACGAACACCGGGGAGCTGTTTTTT,CATRERGGTNTGELFF
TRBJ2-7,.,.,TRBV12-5,TGTGCTAGTGGTTTGGGTACTCTAGGGGACCTTTACGAGCAGTACTTC,CASGLGTLGDLYEQYF
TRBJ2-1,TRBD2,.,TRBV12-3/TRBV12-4,TGTGCCAGCAGATCAGGTTGGCGGGGAGGGGACGGTGAGCAGTTCTTC,CASRSGWRGGDGEQFF
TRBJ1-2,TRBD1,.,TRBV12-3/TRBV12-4,TGTGCCAGCAGCCAAGGGGGCGGCGGGGCCGGCTACACCTTC,CASSQGGGGAGYTF
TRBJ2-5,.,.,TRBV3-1,TGTGCCAGCAGCCAAGCGAGCGGGCCCCAAGAGACCCAGTACTTC,CASSQASGPQETQYF
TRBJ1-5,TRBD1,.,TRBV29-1,TGCAGCGTCGGGGGACAGTGGGATCAGCCCCAGCATTTT,CSVGGQWDQPQHF
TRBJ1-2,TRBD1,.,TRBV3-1,TGTGCCAGCAGGAAGGGGGCATCTAACTATGGCTACACCTTC,CASRKGASNYGYTF
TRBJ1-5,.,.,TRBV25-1,TGTGCCAGCAGTGAGCTGGGGGGTAGCAATCAGCCCCAGCATTTT,CASSELGGSNQPQHF
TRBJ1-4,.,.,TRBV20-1,TGCAGTGCTAGAGGTGACAGCGGAGAAAAACTGTTTTTT,CSARGDSGEKLFF
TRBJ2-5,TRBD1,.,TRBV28,TGTGCCAGCAGCCACCCGGGGACAGGGGTGCAAGAGACCCAGTACTTC,CASSHPGTGVQETQYF
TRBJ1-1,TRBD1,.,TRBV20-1,TGCAGTGCTTCTGGGACAGTATTGTCTGAAGCTTTCTTT,CSASGTVLSEAFF
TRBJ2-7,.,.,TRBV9,TGTGCCAGCAGCGGAGGGATGAGGTCAGAGACCTACGAGCAGTACTTC,CASSGGMRSETYEQYF
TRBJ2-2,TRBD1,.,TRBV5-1,TGCGCCAGCAGCTTACAAGGACAGGGTTCCGGGGAGCTGTTTTTT,CASSLQGQGSGELFF